Listed below are T cell receptor beta chains from one sample, sequenced in a study of a mutant IDH1 vaccine in newly diagnosed glioma. Here immunoSEQ multiplex PCR was the method, and the copy in TCRdb shows in-frame clones only, minus some. The sample consists of about 35,000 clones, over 60% of them appearing once. The starting material was peripheral blood mononuclear cells (PBMCs), obtained from a glioma patient treated with radiotherapy, temozolomide or both. These receptors came from a man aged 45-65 years with glioma. Some clones in this sample may be carry-over from other donors' samples. Both conserved end residues are part of each CDR3. A D gene is named only where the DNA matches it firmly. Clone size is shown for a subset of rows, as once, few, many or a class of expanded clone.

clone_size	d_call	v_call	j_call	cdr3_aa	cdr3_nt
few	.	TRBV14	TRBJ1-4	CASRQTANEKLFF	TGTGCCAGCAGGCAGACAGCTAATGAAAAACTGTTTTTT
few	.	TRBV5-6	TRBJ1-5	CASRTGGSNQPQHF	TGTGCCAGCAGAACCGGGGGAAGCAATCAGCCCCAGCATTTT
.	.	TRBV5-1	TRBJ2-1	CASSLGAGAPLNRRNEQFF	TGCGCCAGCAGCTTGGGGGCGGGGGCCCCCTTGAACCGGCGGAATGAGCAGTTCTTC
.	.	TRBV19	TRBJ1-5	CASQRQYNQPQHF	TGTGCCAGTCAGAGACAGTACAATCAGCCCCAGCATTTT
.	.	TRBV5-1	TRBJ1-5	CASSLAGQINQPQHF	TGCGCCAGCAGCTTGGCCGGTCAGATCAATCAGCCCCAGCATTTT
.	TRBD1	TRBV7-7	TRBJ2-1	CASSLGDSGHNEQFF	TGTGCCAGCAGCTTAGGGGACAGCGGCCACAATGAGCAGTTCTTC
.	.	TRBV15	TRBJ2-7	CATSRGFTGMDEQYF	TGTGCCACCAGCAGAGGTTTTACAGGGATGGACGAGCAGTACTTC
.	.	TRBV2	TRBJ1-1	CASTLGVTEAFF	TGTGCCAGCACTCTCGGGGTGACTGAAGCTTTCTTT
.	.	TRBV28	TRBJ2-7	CASSLDNTYEQYF	TGTGCCAGCAGCCTGGACAATACCTACGAGCAGTACTTC
.	.	TRBV5-1	TRBJ2-2	CASSSTSTGELFF	TGCGCCAGCAGCTCGACTAGCACCGGGGAGCTGTTTTTT
.	.	TRBV19	TRBJ1-3	CASSIGAGNTIYF	TGTGCCAGTAGTATTGGAGCTGGAAACACCATATATTTT
.	.	TRBV27	TRBJ1-2	CASGDRLSYGYTF	TGTGCCAGCGGGGACCGTCTTAGCTATGGCTACACCTTC
.	.	TRBV30	TRBJ2-7	CEGGAPGSYEQYF	TGTGAGGGGGGCGCACCAGGGTCCTACGAGCAGTACTTC
once	.	TRBV6-5	TRBJ2-7	CASSRSRQGSYEQYF	TGTGCCAGCAGTAGGTCGAGGCAGGGGTCCTACGAGCAGTACTTC
.	.	TRBV11-2	TRBJ2-7	CASSLARGTYEQYF	TGTGCCAGCAGCTTAGCCAGGGGAACCTACGAGCAGTACTTC
.	.	TRBV7-9	TRBJ1-4	CASSFGDEGLFF	TGTGCCAGCAGCTTTGGGGACGAGGGACTGTTTTTT
.	TRBD2	TRBV23-1	TRBJ2-3	CASSHPFPLGGRTTDTQYF	TGCGCCAGCAGTCATCCCTTCCCCCTCGGGGGGAGGACCACAGATACGCAGTATTTT
.	.	TRBV2	TRBJ2-3	CASRSNTDTQYF	TGTGCCAGCAGGTCTAACACAGATACGCAGTATTTT
.	TRBD2	TRBV7-9	TRBJ2-3	CASSFSGSSTDTQYF	TGTGCCAGCAGCTTTAGCGGGTCTAGCACAGATACGCAGTATTTT
.	TRBD1	TRBV10-1	TRBJ1-1	CASSGTGGSLVYTEAFF	TGCGCCAGCAGTGGAACAGGGGGAAGCTTAGTTTACACTGAAGCTTTCTTT
.	TRBD2	TRBV5-1	TRBJ2-5	CASSWTSGYQETQYF	TGCGCCAGCAGCTGGACTAGCGGGTACCAAGAGACCCAGTACTTC
.	.	TRBV7-8	TRBJ2-1	CASSFSRTELVDNEQFF	TGTGCCAGCAGCTTCTCCCGGACAGAGTTAGTAGACAATGAGCAGTTCTTC
.	TRBD2	TRBV13	TRBJ2-3	CASSTPLELAGGPADTQYF	TGTGCCAGCAGCACCCCCCTCGAGCTAGCGGGAGGGCCCGCAGATACGCAGTATTTT
.	.	TRBV30	TRBJ1-6	CAWEKDSPLHF	TGTGCCTGGGAGAAGGATTCACCCCTCCACTTT